A single sample gave rise to the 22 T cell receptor beta chains below, sequenced in a study of OX40 agonist ivuxolimab in advanced cancers. The repertoire was sequenced with immunoSEQ multiplex PCR; TCRdb's copy has only in-frame clones and lacks some. The sample has some 68,000 clones, around 89% seen once. Here the sequenced sample was CD4+ or CD8+ T cells sorted from blood, taken in a trial of the OX40 agonist ivuxolimab. The receptors derive from an adult with an advanced solid tumor such as melanoma, head and neck, liver or kidney cancer.

J is TRBJ2-1 and V is TRBV6-1; TRBD2 matches at 9 bases. V trimming: 3 bases; J trimming: 10 bases; junction bases outside the gene matches: 4. The CDR3 is 13 residues long. Germline V lookup: CDR1 MNHNS, CDR2 SASEGT. CDR3 amino acids: CASSEGLAREQFF. CDR3 nucleotides: TGTGCCAGCAGTGAGGGACTAGCAAGGGAGCAGTTCTTC.

The chain has TRBV2 and TRBJ2-5, with D tentatively TRBD2 (5 bases). The CDR3 runs to 12 residues. CDR1 is SNHLY, CDR2 FYNNEI, per germline. The ends were cut back, 3 bases at V and 5 bases at J, with 7 bases in the middle. The CDR3: CASSDRGETQYF. The CDR3 DNA is TGTGCCAGCAGTGACCGAGGGGAGACCCAGTACTTC.

This clone appeared a few times. This chain's CDR3 is CASRVVGAQPQHF. The CDR3 nucleotides are TGTGCCAGCAGAGTCGTGGGGGCACAGCCCCAGCATTTT. V gene TRBV2 combines with J gene TRBJ1-5, with a tentative D call TRBD1 (6 bases). CDR1 and CDR2 from the germline V gene are SNHLY and FYNNEI. This CDR3 is built from 13 residues. Deletions cut 6 bases from V and 7 bases from J, with 13 bases between.

V usage is TRBV5-1 and J usage is TRBJ2-5, with TRBD1 matching over 9 bases. The V gene's germline CDR1 is SGHRS and CDR2 YFSETQ. V was clipped by 0 bases and J by 2 bases; unmatched bases: 2. The CDR3 has 15 residues. This CDR3 reads CASSLGGQGQETQYF. CDR3 in DNA: TGCGCCAGCAGCTTGGGGGGACAGGGACAAGAGACCCAGTACTTC.

The chain uses TRBV7-9 and TRBJ1-6; maybe TRBD1 (5 bases). CDR1 and CDR2 (germline): SEHNR, FQNEAQ (reference sequence). This CDR3 has 14 residues. V was clipped by 0 bases and J by 9 bases, with 9 bases between them. The CDR3 sequence is CASSLASRVSPLHF. CDR3 nucleotide sequence: TGTGCCAGCAGCTTAGCGAGCAGGGTTTCACCCCTCCACTTT.

The chain combines TRBV27 with TRBJ2-6, with D perhaps matching TRBD1 (5 bases). Trimming removed 1 base at V and 2 bases at J, with 6 bases between. Germline CDR1 and CDR2: MNHEY and SMNVEV (reference sequence). The CDR3 length is 15 residues. Here the CDR3 reads CASSLLGAGANVLTF. The DNA of the CDR3 is TGTGCCAGCAGTTTATTAGGGGCTGGGGCCAACGTCCTGACTTTC.

Only one count was recorded for this clone. The chain couples TRBV7-6 to TRBJ2-7; D not resolved. Germline CDR1 reads SGHVS; CDR2 reads FNYEAQ. The CDR3 loop spans 13 amino acids. The V end was cut by 1 base, the J end by 3 bases, with 7 bases between. CDR3 coding DNA: TGTGCCAGCAGCTTAGGGCTAGACTACGAGCAGTACTTC. This gives the protein CASSLGLDYEQYF. Full variable domain (rest looked up from reference TRBV7-6 and TRBJ2-7): GAGVSQSPRYKVTKRGQDVALRCDPISGHVSLYWYRQALGQGPEFLTYFNYEAQQDKSGLPNDRFSAERPEGSISTLTIQRTEQRDSAMYRCASSLGLDYEQYFGPGTRLTVT.

The V gene is TRBV5-8, the J gene TRBJ2-1; D is perhaps TRBD2 (7 bases). The CDR3 has 15 residues. Trimming stripped 2 bases from V and 4 bases from J, with 13 bases between. Germline CDR1 SGHTS, CDR2 YDEGEE. The CDR3 DNA reads as TGTGCCAGCAGCTTAAGGGGGGGCTCTTACAATGAGCAGTTCTTC. Translating gives CASSLRGGSYNEQFF. The variable domain in full, with the rest retrieved from reference TRBV5-8 and TRBJ2-1, is EAGVTQSPTHLIKTRGQQATLRCSPISGHTSVYWYQQALGLGLQFLLWYDEGEERNRGNFPPRFSGRQFPNYSSELNVNALELEDSALYLCASSLRGGSYNEQFFGPGTRLTVL.

The CDR3: CASSLARVVGETQYF. The CDR3 DNA is TGCGCCAGCAGCCTTGCTCGCGTAGTCGGAGAGACCCAGTACTTC. V and J are TRBV5-1 and TRBJ2-5; D is undetermined. This CDR3 has 15 residues. Trimming took 4 bases from V and 4 from J, leaving 17 bases between them. In germline, CDR1 is SGHRS, CDR2 YFSETQ.

V is TRBV5-1 and J is TRBJ1-1, with D perhaps matching TRBD1 (6 bases). This CDR3 spans 16 amino acids. CDR1 is SGHRS and CDR2 is YFSETQ in the germline V gene. The V and J ends lost 4 bases and 0 bases respectively, with 16 bases between them. The CDR3 DNA reads as TGCGCCAGCAGCAAGACAGGTTATACCATGAACACTGAAGCTTTCTTT. Translating it yields CASSKTGYTMNTEAFF.

CDR3 region: CASSIPSGGFGQPQHF. CDR3 sequence (DNA): TGTGCCAGTAGTATCCCCTCGGGAGGGTTTGGCCAGCCCCAGCATTTT. This rearrangement joins TRBV19 to TRBJ1-5; D uncertain. V was trimmed by 3 bases and J by 7 bases, leaving 19 bases between them. Per the germline V gene, CDR1 is LNHDA and CDR2 is SQIVND (reference sequence). There are 16 residues in the CDR3.

V gene TRBV7-9 combines with J gene TRBJ1-4; possible D gene TRBD1, 5 bases. The CDR3 runs to 15 residues. The V end was cut by 3 bases, the J end by 3 bases, with 11 bases between. CDR1 SEHNR and CDR2 FQNEAQ come from the germline V gene (reference sequence). The CDR3 nucleotides are TGTGCCAGCAGCTTGTTCGGGGGGGCTAATGAAAAACTGTTTTTT. As protein: CASSLFGGANEKLFF.

This chain links TRBV4-1 with TRBJ2-1, with D perhaps TRBD1 or TRBD2 (5 bases each). The CDR3 consists of 14 residues. V gave up 1 base and J gave up 7 bases, with 11 bases separating them. Looked up from germline, CDR1 is MGHRA and CDR2 is YSYEKL. CDR3 sequence: CASSQGVWGNEQFF. CDR3 coding DNA: TGCGCCAGCAGCCAAGGTGTGTGGGGGAATGAGCAGTTCTTC.

This clone appeared a few times. The gene calls are TRBV11-2 and TRBJ1-6; D unresolved. The CDR3 runs 14 residues. The V end was cut by 5 bases, the J end by 9 bases, with 14 bases between. Germline CDR1 is SGHAT and CDR2 is FQNNGV. The CDR3 is CASSLLPIGSPLHF. The CDR3 coding sequence is TGTGCCAGCAGCCTACTCCCCATTGGTTCACCCCTCCACTTT.

The chain recombines TRBV11-1 with TRBJ2-7; no reliable D call. Trimming took 3 bases from V and 3 from J, leaving 9 bases between them. CDR3 length: 13 residues. CDR1 is SGHAT and CDR2 is FQDESV in the germline V gene (reference sequence). CDR3 sequence reads: CASSLSRDYEQYF. DNA for the CDR3: TGTGCCAGCAGCTTGTCAAGGGACTACGAGCAGTACTTC.

The V call is TRBV19, the J call TRBJ2-1; TRBD2 matches 11 bases. Germline trimming cut 8 bases from V and 8 bases from J; bases unmatched to any gene: 8. The CDR3 contains 14 residues. Per germline, CDR1 LNHDA and CDR2 SQIVND (reference sequence). CDR3 loop: CASFSGRAGDEQFF. CDR3 nucleotide sequence: TGTGCCAGTTTTAGCGGGAGGGCCGGGGATGAGCAGTTCTTC.

This clone was seen once. The chain uses TRBV28 and TRBJ2-2, with 7 bases identical to TRBD2. The CDR3 has 17 amino acids. Germline V gene sequence: CDR1 MDHEN, CDR2 SYDVKM. J gave up 2 bases and V 6 bases, and 12 bases lay outside the gene matches. The CDR3 coding sequence is TGTGCCAGCAGACCAGCGCGGCTAGCGGTTAACACCGGGGAGCTGTTTTTT. Its translation is CASRPARLAVNTGELFF.

V is TRBV5-1 and J is TRBJ1-1; D may be TRBD1 (6 bases). This CDR3 is 15 amino acids long. Trimming removed 5 bases from V and 6 bases from J, with 20 bases in between. From germline, CDR1 is SGHRS and CDR2 YFSETQ. CDR3 loop: CASRVSGAGTSEAFF. The DNA of the CDR3 is TGCGCCAGCAGGGTTTCAGGGGCCGGGACCTCTGAAGCTTTCTTT.

The rearrangement uses TRBV7-2 and TRBJ2-7, with TRBD1 matching 9 bases. The V segment lost 4 bases and the J segment 6 bases; nucleotides outside the gene matches: 4. CDR1 and CDR2 from the germline V gene are SGHTA and FQGNSA. CDR3 length: 13 residues. The CDR3 coding sequence is TGTGCCAGCAGCTCCCAACAGGGGGCCGAGCAGTACTTC. It encodes CASSSQQGAEQYF.

This sequence joins TRBV18 and TRBJ1-4; 7 bases match TRBD1. CDR1 KGHSH and CDR2 LQKENI come from the germline V gene. CDR3 length equals 16 residues. Germline trimming cut 3 bases from V and 10 bases from J; bases unmatched to any gene: 14. CDR3 in DNA: TGTGCCAGCTCACCCCGTGGGACAGTTAATGAGGGAAAACTGTTTTTT. It specifies CASSPRGTVNEGKLFF.

This clone was detected a few times. The J gene is TRBJ2-7, the V gene TRBV7-2; D remains unclear. The V and J ends lost 3 bases and 3 bases respectively, with 6 bases between them. From germline, CDR1 is SGHTA and CDR2 FQGNSA. The CDR3 has 12 residues. The CDR3 region is CASSLTGYEQYF. Written as DNA, the CDR3 is TGTGCCAGCAGCTTGACGGGCTACGAGCAGTACTTC.

CDR3 nucleotides: TGTGCCAGCAGCCTCGGGACTCCTTTTGACACAGATACGCAGTATTTT. Translating gives CASSLGTPFDTDTQYF. The chain combines TRBV5-6 with TRBJ2-3; TRBD2 might be the D (6 bases). CDR3 size: 16 residues. Trimming stripped 4 bases from V and 2 bases from J, with 17 bases between. Germline V lookup: CDR1 SGHDT, CDR2 YYEEEE. Full variable domain (missing parts from reference TRBV5-6 and TRBJ2-3): DAGVTQSPTHLIKTRGQQVTLRCSPKSGHDTVSWYQQALGQGPQFIFQYYEEEERQRGNFPDRFSGHQFPNYSSELNVNALLLGDSALYLCASSLGTPFDTDTQYFGPGTRLTVL.